The rows below give T cell receptor beta chains drawn from one sample of a study of blood T cell repertoires in COVID-19. Assay: immunoSEQ multiplex PCR; the TCRdb copy retains only in-frame clones and omits some. This table holds about 180,000 clones, 87% found once. The sample consisted of peripheral blood. The receptors here all came from a woman in her forties or fifties with acute or convalescent COVID-19. Both conserved end residues are part of each CDR3. The D gene is left open where the match is weak. Size values are once, few and many counts, or a class for expanded clones, and some rows have none.

len: 14
abundance: -
d_gene: -
v_gene: TRBV7-9
j_gene: TRBJ1-2
CDR3nt: TGTGCCAGCACCCTCCGTGGCCCCAACTATGGCTACACCTTC
CDR3aa: CASTLRGPNYGYTF

len: 13
abundance: once
d_gene: -
v_gene: TRBV9
j_gene: TRBJ1-2
CDR3nt: TGTGCCAGCAGCGTTGGGGCTTCCTATGGCTACACCTTC
CDR3aa: CASSVGASYGYTF

len: 15
abundance: -
d_gene: -
v_gene: TRBV18
j_gene: TRBJ2-2
CDR3nt: TGTGCCAGCAGAAAAAGCGACAGCCGGACCGGGGAGCTGTTTTTT
CDR3aa: CASRKSDSRTGELFF

len: 13
abundance: once
d_gene: -
v_gene: TRBV4-1
j_gene: TRBJ2-5
CDR3nt: TGCGCCAGCAGCCAAATAGCGGTAGAGACCCAGTACTTC
CDR3aa: CASSQIAVETQYF

len: 15
abundance: once
d_gene: TRBD1
v_gene: TRBV6-5
j_gene: TRBJ1-2
CDR3nt: TGTGCCAGCATCCCAAGACAGGGGACTAACTATGGCTACACCTTC
CDR3aa: CASIPRQGTNYGYTF

len: 14
abundance: -
d_gene: -
v_gene: TRBV6-5
j_gene: TRBJ1-2
CDR3nt: TGTGCCAGCAGTTACTTGACGGCGGCTGGGGGCTACACCTTC
CDR3aa: CASSYLTAAGGYTF

len: 16
abundance: -
d_gene: TRBD2
v_gene: TRBV9
j_gene: TRBJ2-1
CDR3nt: TGTGCCAGCAGCGTAGAAGATAGCGGGGTGTACAATGAGCAGTTCTTC
CDR3aa: CASSVEDSGVYNEQFF

len: 14
abundance: -
d_gene: -
v_gene: TRBV5-1
j_gene: TRBJ2-5
CDR3nt: TGCGCCAGCAGCCGATCCGGGGTCGAAGAGACCCAGTACTTC
CDR3aa: CASSRSGVEETQYF

len: 14
abundance: -
d_gene: -
v_gene: TRBV4-1
j_gene: TRBJ2-7
CDR3nt: TGCGCCAGCAGCCCGGGGATGGCCTCCTACGAGCAGTACTTC
CDR3aa: CASSPGMASYEQYF

len: 15
abundance: -
d_gene: -
v_gene: TRBV6-5
j_gene: TRBJ1-1
CDR3nt: TGTGCCAGCAGTTCGCACCGACTAGGTGGCACTGAAGCTTTCTTT
CDR3aa: CASSSHRLGGTEAFF

len: 15
abundance: once
d_gene: -
v_gene: TRBV5-4
j_gene: TRBJ1-2
CDR3nt: TGTGCCAGCAGCGCGGGACCCCCGGTGGATTATGGCTACACCTTC
CDR3aa: CASSAGPPVDYGYTF

len: 17
abundance: few
d_gene: TRBD2
v_gene: TRBV7-6
j_gene: TRBJ2-1
CDR3nt: TGTGCCAGCAGCCCCGGGGTAGCGGGGGCCCCCTACAATGAGCAGTTCTTC
CDR3aa: CASSPGVAGAPYNEQFF

len: 15
abundance: -
d_gene: -
v_gene: TRBV5-6
j_gene: TRBJ2-7
CDR3nt: TGTGCCAGCAGCTTGGTCTCACAGGGACCGGGCGAGCAGTACTTC
CDR3aa: CASSLVSQGPGEQYF

len: 16
abundance: -
d_gene: TRBD1
v_gene: TRBV7-2
j_gene: TRBJ2-3
CDR3nt: TGTGCCAGCAGCTTCGATTCAGACAGGGGGCGGAATACGCAGTATTTT
CDR3aa: CASSFDSDRGRNTQYF

len: 15
abundance: once
d_gene: TRBD2
v_gene: TRBV5-4
j_gene: TRBJ2-7
CDR3nt: TGTGCCAGCAGCTTGGAAGCGGGGCCTGACTACGAGCAGTACTTC
CDR3aa: CASSLEAGPDYEQYF

len: 16
abundance: -
d_gene: -
v_gene: TRBV10-1
j_gene: TRBJ2-6
CDR3nt: TGCGCCAGCAGGCGACAGGCCCCCTCTGGGGCCAACGTCCTGACTTTC
CDR3aa: CASRRQAPSGANVLTF

len: 15
abundance: -
d_gene: TRBD2
v_gene: TRBV2
j_gene: TRBJ2-1
CDR3nt: TGTGCCAGCCTACGCCCGACTAGCGGGAGAAATGAGCAGTTCTTC
CDR3aa: CASLRPTSGRNEQFF

len: 15
abundance: -
d_gene: TRBD2
v_gene: TRBV7-2
j_gene: TRBJ2-5
CDR3nt: TGTGCCAGCAGTTGGACTAGCGGGGGGCAAGAGACCCAGTACTTC
CDR3aa: CASSWTSGGQETQYF

len: 13
abundance: -
d_gene: TRBD2
v_gene: TRBV10-2
j_gene: TRBJ2-1
CDR3nt: TGCGCCAGCAGTGAGCGGACTAGCGGCCTTCAGTTCTTC
CDR3aa: CASSERTSGLQFF

len: 13
abundance: -
d_gene: TRBD1
v_gene: TRBV5-1
j_gene: TRBJ1-2
CDR3nt: TGCGCCAGCAGCGTACAGGGGACCTATGGCTACACCTTC
CDR3aa: CASSVQGTYGYTF

len: 14
abundance: -
d_gene: TRBD2
v_gene: TRBV14
j_gene: TRBJ2-5
CDR3nt: TGTGCCAGCAGCCGGACTAGCGGGAGTGAGACCCAGTACTTC
CDR3aa: CASSRTSGSETQYF

len: 15
abundance: -
d_gene: -
v_gene: TRBV10-3
j_gene: TRBJ1-5
CDR3nt: TGTGCCATCAGTGAGAGTGACAGAGCCAATCAGCCCCAGCATTTT
CDR3aa: CAISESDRANQPQHF

len: 14
abundance: -
d_gene: -
v_gene: TRBV10-3
j_gene: TRBJ2-7
CDR3nt: TGTGCCATCCAGGCAGGGGGAGGTTATAACGAGCAGTACTTC
CDR3aa: CAIQAGGGYNEQYF

len: 14
abundance: -
d_gene: TRBD2
v_gene: TRBV27
j_gene: TRBJ2-7
CDR3nt: TGTGCCAGTCGTGGACTAGCGGGTATGGGGGAGCAGTACTTC
CDR3aa: CASRGLAGMGEQYF

len: 14
abundance: -
d_gene: TRBD1
v_gene: TRBV6-5
j_gene: TRBJ1-1
CDR3nt: TGTGCCAGCTTCGTACAGGGGGGGAACACTGAAGCTTTCTTT
CDR3aa: CASFVQGGNTEAFF

len: 13
abundance: -
d_gene: TRBD1
v_gene: TRBV6-5
j_gene: TRBJ2-7
CDR3nt: TGTGCCACCCTCGGACAGGGTCTGTACGAGCAGTACTTC
CDR3aa: CATLGQGLYEQYF

len: 15
abundance: -
d_gene: TRBD1
v_gene: TRBV5-1
j_gene: TRBJ2-5
CDR3nt: TGCGCCAGCAGCTTTCAGGGGGCTCTAGGAGAGACCCAGTACTTC
CDR3aa: CASSFQGALGETQYF

len: 14
abundance: -
d_gene: -
v_gene: TRBV5-1
j_gene: TRBJ2-1
CDR3nt: TGCGCCAGCACCGGACACAACTCCTACAATGAGCAGTTCTTC
CDR3aa: CASTGHNSYNEQFF

len: 16
abundance: -
d_gene: TRBD1
v_gene: TRBV19
j_gene: TRBJ2-1
CDR3nt: TGTGCCAGTAGTAAGGACAGGGCGAGTGACTACAATGAGCAGTTCTTC
CDR3aa: CASSKDRASDYNEQFF

len: 17
abundance: -
d_gene: TRBD2
v_gene: TRBV11-3
j_gene: TRBJ2-2
CDR3nt: TGTGCCAGCAGCTTAAGTCCGGGGGGGCCTATTACCGGGGAGCTGTTTTTT
CDR3aa: CASSLSPGGPITGELFF

len: 15
abundance: -
d_gene: TRBD1
v_gene: TRBV7-2
j_gene: TRBJ1-3
CDR3nt: TGTGCCAGCGGGACAGGTGGTAGTTTTGGAAACACCATATATTTT
CDR3aa: CASGTGGSFGNTIYF

len: 13
abundance: -
d_gene: TRBD1
v_gene: TRBV4-1
j_gene: TRBJ2-7
CDR3nt: TGCGCCAGCAGCCAAGATCTTGACAGGGACCCTCATTTC
CDR3aa: CASSQDLDRDPHF

len: 14
abundance: -
d_gene: -
v_gene: TRBV30
j_gene: TRBJ1-4
CDR3nt: TGTGCCTGGAGTGGGCCCTCAACTAATGAAAAACTGTTTTTT
CDR3aa: CAWSGPSTNEKLFF

len: 17
abundance: few
d_gene: TRBD1
v_gene: TRBV19
j_gene: TRBJ1-6
CDR3nt: TGTGCCAGTAGTATAGGAGGACAGGGGGCCCCCGATTCACCCCTCCACTTT
CDR3aa: CASSIGGQGAPDSPLHF

len: 15
abundance: once
d_gene: TRBD1
v_gene: TRBV19
j_gene: TRBJ1-4
CDR3nt: TGTGCCAGTAGTTTAAGGACAGGGAGGACAGGAAAACTGTTTTTT
CDR3aa: CASSLRTGRTGKLFF

len: 15
abundance: -
d_gene: TRBD2
v_gene: TRBV14
j_gene: TRBJ2-7
CDR3nt: TGTGCCAGCAGCCCGCGACTAGCGGGAGTGGAAGAGCAGTACTTC
CDR3aa: CASSPRLAGVEEQYF

len: 16
abundance: -
d_gene: TRBD1
v_gene: TRBV11-2
j_gene: TRBJ2-7
CDR3nt: TGTGCCAGCAGCTTAGATACGGGACAGGGGTGGAACGAGCAGTACTTC
CDR3aa: CASSLDTGQGWNEQYF

len: 16
abundance: -
d_gene: TRBD1
v_gene: TRBV18
j_gene: TRBJ1-3
CDR3nt: TGTGCCAGCTCACCAGGGGGACAGCGCTCTGGAAACACCATATATTTT
CDR3aa: CASSPGGQRSGNTIYF

len: 14
abundance: -
d_gene: -
v_gene: TRBV19
j_gene: TRBJ1-1
CDR3nt: TGTGCCAGTAGACGACAGGCGGTGAACACTGAAGCTTTCTTT
CDR3aa: CASRRQAVNTEAFF

len: 13
abundance: few
d_gene: TRBD2
v_gene: TRBV30
j_gene: TRBJ2-1
CDR3nt: TGTGCCTGGGGGGGTCTAGCGGGAGGTGGGCAGTTCTTC
CDR3aa: CAWGGLAGGGQFF

len: 16
abundance: -
d_gene: -
v_gene: TRBV19
j_gene: TRBJ2-4
CDR3nt: TGTGCCAGTAGTATGGGGACATATGGGACCAAAAACATTCAGTACTTC
CDR3aa: CASSMGTYGTKNIQYF

len: 16
abundance: -
d_gene: -
v_gene: TRBV3-1/TRBV3-2
j_gene: TRBJ2-3
CDR3nt: TGTGCCAGCAGCCAAGATATCCGTACAGGACCAGATACGCAGTATTTT
CDR3aa: CASSQDIRTGPDTQYF

len: 17
abundance: few
d_gene: TRBD2
v_gene: TRBV6-2/TRBV6-3
j_gene: TRBJ2-1
CDR3nt: TGTGCCAGCAGTTACTCAGAGGGGACTAGCCGCTACAATGAGCAGTTCTTC
CDR3aa: CASSYSEGTSRYNEQFF

len: 15
abundance: -
d_gene: -
v_gene: TRBV13
j_gene: TRBJ1-4
CDR3nt: TGTGCCAGCAGCTCCGGAAGCGGGAATAATGAAAAACTGTTTTTT
CDR3aa: CASSSGSGNNEKLFF

len: 15
abundance: -
d_gene: -
v_gene: TRBV13
j_gene: TRBJ2-2
CDR3nt: TGTGCCAGCAGCTCTTCAGGCAGTCGAACCGGGGAGCTGTTTTTT
CDR3aa: CASSSSGSRTGELFF

len: 18
abundance: -
d_gene: TRBD2
v_gene: TRBV5-1
j_gene: TRBJ2-3
CDR3nt: TGCGCCAGCAGCTTCCCCTTCGAGTCGCGGGGGGGCCAAGATACGCAGTATTTT
CDR3aa: CASSFPFESRGGQDTQYF

len: 15
abundance: -
d_gene: -
v_gene: TRBV24-1
j_gene: TRBJ2-1
CDR3nt: TGTGCCACCAGTCGAAGGGGGTCGACCTACAATGAGCAGTTCTTC
CDR3aa: CATSRRGSTYNEQFF

len: 15
abundance: -
d_gene: -
v_gene: TRBV6-2/TRBV6-3
j_gene: TRBJ1-1
CDR3nt: TGTGCCAGCAGTCAGGAACACCGTAATCGACCTGAAGCTTTCTTT
CDR3aa: CASSQEHRNRPEAFF

len: 13
abundance: -
d_gene: -
v_gene: TRBV19
j_gene: TRBJ1-2
CDR3nt: TGTGCCAGTAGGGCTCACAGGGACGATGGCTACACCTTC
CDR3aa: CASRAHRDDGYTF

len: 17
abundance: -
d_gene: TRBD1
v_gene: TRBV7-6
j_gene: TRBJ2-5
CDR3nt: TGTGCCAGCAGCTTATTTTGGGACAGGGGCCGGCAAGAGACCCAGTACTTC
CDR3aa: CASSLFWDRGRQETQYF

len: 15
abundance: -
d_gene: -
v_gene: TRBV19
j_gene: TRBJ1-1
CDR3nt: TGTGCCAGTATCATAGGGTCCGGCGGGGGCACTGAAGCTTTCTTT
CDR3aa: CASIIGSGGGTEAFF

len: 19
abundance: -
d_gene: TRBD2
v_gene: TRBV4-2
j_gene: TRBJ2-1
CDR3nt: TGTGCCAGCAGCCGGAGGCTAGCGGGAGTGACGTCGTCCTACAATGAGCAGTTCTTC
CDR3aa: CASSRRLAGVTSSYNEQFF

len: 16
abundance: -
d_gene: -
v_gene: TRBV13
j_gene: TRBJ1-1
CDR3nt: TGTGCCAGCGCCCTTTCTATTTGGGGCCAGAACACTGAAGCTTTCTTT
CDR3aa: CASALSIWGQNTEAFF

len: 14
abundance: -
d_gene: -
v_gene: TRBV6-5
j_gene: TRBJ2-7
CDR3nt: TGTGCCAGCAGTTACTCTCTGCGGTCGGGGGAGCAGTACTTC
CDR3aa: CASSYSLRSGEQYF

len: 13
abundance: -
d_gene: -
v_gene: TRBV6-5
j_gene: TRBJ1-1
CDR3nt: TGTGCCAGCAGTATTACAGGGCTGACTGAAGCTTTCTTT
CDR3aa: CASSITGLTEAFF

len: 14
abundance: few
d_gene: -
v_gene: TRBV6-5
j_gene: TRBJ2-7
CDR3nt: TGTGCCAGCAGTCTTGCTAGGATCCCCTACGAGCAGTACTTC
CDR3aa: CASSLARIPYEQYF

len: 13
abundance: -
d_gene: TRBD1
v_gene: TRBV11-3
j_gene: TRBJ2-5
CDR3nt: TGTGCCAGCAGCCTTCGACAGGGGGGGACCCAGTACTTC
CDR3aa: CASSLRQGGTQYF

len: 14
abundance: -
d_gene: -
v_gene: TRBV7-2
j_gene: TRBJ2-5
CDR3nt: TGTGCCAGCAGCTTGAATGCGTACCAAGAGACCCAGTACTTC
CDR3aa: CASSLNAYQETQYF

len: 17
abundance: -
d_gene: TRBD2
v_gene: TRBV7-3
j_gene: TRBJ2-3
CDR3nt: TGTGCCAGCAGCCGGACTAGCGGGGATCCTAGCACAGATACGCAGTATTTT
CDR3aa: CASSRTSGDPSTDTQYF

len: 13
abundance: -
d_gene: -
v_gene: TRBV20-1
j_gene: TRBJ1-2
CDR3nt: TGCAGTGCTAGTACCCTCACAGGGATTGGCTACACCTTC
CDR3aa: CSASTLTGIGYTF